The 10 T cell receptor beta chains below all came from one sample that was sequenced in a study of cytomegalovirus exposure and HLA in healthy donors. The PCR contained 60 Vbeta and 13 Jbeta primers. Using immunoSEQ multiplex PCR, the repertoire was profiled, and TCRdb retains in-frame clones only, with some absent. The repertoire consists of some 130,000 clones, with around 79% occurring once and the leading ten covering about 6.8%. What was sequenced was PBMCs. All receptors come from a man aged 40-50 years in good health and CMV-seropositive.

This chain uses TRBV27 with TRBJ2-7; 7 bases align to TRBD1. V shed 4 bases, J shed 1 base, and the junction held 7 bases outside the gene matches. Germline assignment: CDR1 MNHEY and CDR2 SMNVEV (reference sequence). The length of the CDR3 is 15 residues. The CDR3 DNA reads TGTGCCAGCAGTTGGATCGGGACAGCGTCCTACGAGCAGTACTTC. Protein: CASSWIGTASYEQYF.

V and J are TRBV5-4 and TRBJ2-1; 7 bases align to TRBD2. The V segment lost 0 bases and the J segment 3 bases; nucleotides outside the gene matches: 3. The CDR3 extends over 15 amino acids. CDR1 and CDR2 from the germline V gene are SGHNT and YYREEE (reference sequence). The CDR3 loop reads CASSLASGLYNEQFF. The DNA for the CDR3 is TGTGCCAGCAGCTTGGCTAGCGGCCTCTACAATGAGCAGTTCTTC.

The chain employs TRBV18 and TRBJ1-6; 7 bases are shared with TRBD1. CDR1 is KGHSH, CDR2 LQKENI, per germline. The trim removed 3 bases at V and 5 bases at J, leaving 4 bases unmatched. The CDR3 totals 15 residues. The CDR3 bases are TGTGCCAGCTCACCTGGACAGGTGGATAATTCACCCCTCCACTTT. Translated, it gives CASSPGQVDNSPLHF. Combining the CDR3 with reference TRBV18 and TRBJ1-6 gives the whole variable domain NAGVMQNPRHLVRRRGQEARLRCSPMKGHSHVYWYRQLPEEGLKFMVYLQKENIIDESGMPKERFSAEFPKEGPSILRIQQVVRGDSAAYFCASSPGQVDNSPLHFGNGTRLTVT.

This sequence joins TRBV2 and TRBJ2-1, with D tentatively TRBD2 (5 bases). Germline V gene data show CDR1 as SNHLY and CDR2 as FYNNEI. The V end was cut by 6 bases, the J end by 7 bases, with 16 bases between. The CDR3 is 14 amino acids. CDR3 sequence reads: CASRKTEVENEQFF. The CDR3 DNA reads TGTGCCAGCAGGAAAACGGAGGTGGAGAATGAGCAGTTCTTC.

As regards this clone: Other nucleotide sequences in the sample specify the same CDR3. CDR3 in DNA: TGTGCCAGCAGTGGGGACCGGGGGTACACTGAAGCTTTCTTT. Protein product: CASSGDRGYTEAFF. The chain uses TRBV2 and TRBJ1-1; D possibly corresponds to TRBD1 (5 bases). Trimming took 4 bases from V and 3 from J, leaving 12 bases between them. This CDR3 has 14 amino acids. CDR1 SNHLY and CDR2 FYNNEI come from the germline V gene.

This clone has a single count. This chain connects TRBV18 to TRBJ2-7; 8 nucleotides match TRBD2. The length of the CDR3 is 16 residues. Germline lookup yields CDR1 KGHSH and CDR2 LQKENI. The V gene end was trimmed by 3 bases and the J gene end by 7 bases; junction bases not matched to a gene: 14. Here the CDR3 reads CASSPRPGLGVGEQYF. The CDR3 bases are TGTGCCAGCTCACCTAGACCGGGACTAGGGGTCGGAGAGCAGTACTTC. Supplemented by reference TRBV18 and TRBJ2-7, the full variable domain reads NAGVMQNPRHLVRRRGQEARLRCSPMKGHSHVYWYRQLPEEGLKFMVYLQKENIIDESGMPKERFSAEFPKEGPSILRIQQVVRGDSAAYFCASSPRPGLGVGEQYFGPGTRLTVT.

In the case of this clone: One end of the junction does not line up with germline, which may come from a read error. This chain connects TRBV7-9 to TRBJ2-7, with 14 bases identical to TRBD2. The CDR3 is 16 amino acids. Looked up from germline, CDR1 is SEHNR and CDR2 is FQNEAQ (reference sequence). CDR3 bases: TGTTCCAGCAGCCAGGGACTAGCGGGAGTCCCCTACGAGCAGTACTTC. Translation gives CSSSQGLAGVPYEQYF.

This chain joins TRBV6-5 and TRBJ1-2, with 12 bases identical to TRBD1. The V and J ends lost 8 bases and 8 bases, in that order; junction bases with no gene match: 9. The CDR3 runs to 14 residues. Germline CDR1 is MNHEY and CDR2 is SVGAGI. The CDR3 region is CASRDRGRFGGYTF. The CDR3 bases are TGTGCCAGCCGGGACAGGGGGCGGTTTGGCGGCTACACCTTC.

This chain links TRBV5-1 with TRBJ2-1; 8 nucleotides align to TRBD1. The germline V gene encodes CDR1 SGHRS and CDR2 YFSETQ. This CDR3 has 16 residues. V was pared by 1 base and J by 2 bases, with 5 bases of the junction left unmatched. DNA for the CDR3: TGCGCCAGCAGCTTGTACCCGGACAGGGCCTACAATGAGCAGTTCTTC. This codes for CASSLYPDRAYNEQFF.

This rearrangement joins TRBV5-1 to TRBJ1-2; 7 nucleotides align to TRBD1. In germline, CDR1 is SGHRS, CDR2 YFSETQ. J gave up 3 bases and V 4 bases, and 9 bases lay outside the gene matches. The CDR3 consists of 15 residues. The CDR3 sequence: CASSLTGSFDYGYTF. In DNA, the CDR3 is TGCGCCAGCAGCCTGACAGGGAGTTTTGACTATGGCTACACCTTC. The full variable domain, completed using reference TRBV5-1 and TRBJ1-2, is KAGVTQTPRYLIKTRGQQVTLSCSPISGHRSVSWYQQTPGQGLQFLFEYFSETQRNKGNFPGRFSGRQFSNSRSEMNVSTLELGDSALYLCASSLTGSFDYGYTFGSGTRLTVV.